The rows below give T cell receptor beta chains drawn from one sample of a study of early T cells in non-severe SARS-CoV-2 infection. One entry per CDR3 protein results from TCRdb running MiXCR on the 5' RACE reads. This table holds 75,000 to 100,000 distinct CDR3 sequences, roughly 14% found once. The sequenced sample was whole blood. These receptors all stem from an adult who was a healthcare worker with PCR-confirmed SARS-CoV-2 infection or an uninfected control (not recorded which). Each CDR3 is given without its conserved first and last residue. Clone size, where shown, is once, few, many, or a class for clones that have expanded.

abundance	v_gene	j_gene	CDR3aa
NA	TRBV10-3	TRBJ1-2	ATQREANYGYT
few	TRBV6-2/TRBV6-3	TRBJ1-5	ASSYREPGVQPQH
NA	TRBV10-1	TRBJ1-1	ASSRSRGTEAF
NA	TRBV28	TRBJ1-6	ASSLKNLGNSPLH
NA	TRBV6-2/TRBV6-3	TRBJ2-1	ASSEQVRRGNEQF
NA	TRBV7-3	TRBJ2-1	ASSLRQGSNEQF
NA	TRBV10-3	TRBJ2-5	AISELRDGGAETQY
few	TRBV5-6	TRBJ1-2	ASSKGQNYGYT
few	TRBV24-1	TRBJ1-5	ATSDGGLGSNQPQH
few	TRBV5-1	TRBJ1-1	ASRRRQGALNTEAF
NA	TRBV2	TRBJ2-5	ASSGAGIAGGETQY
NA	TRBV5-1	TRBJ1-2	ASSFRDMYYGYT
NA	TRBV9	TRBJ1-4	ASSVEGRDGEKLF
many	TRBV6-1	TRBJ1-5	ASSEMLNQPQH
NA	TRBV29-1	TRBJ1-3	SVEIWDTIY
few	TRBV7-2	TRBJ2-6	ASSPTQLVLGPDNSGANVLT
few	TRBV19	TRBJ2-3	ASSISRTVTTDTQY
few	TRBV5-8	TRBJ2-1	ASSFLPGQGGNEQF
NA	TRBV3-1	TRBJ2-5	ASSPPVIVQETQY
NA	TRBV29-1	TRBJ2-5	SVESGIGETQY
NA	TRBV7-2	TRBJ1-5	ASSLAGGANQPQH
NA	TRBV29-1	TRBJ1-3	SVARSGNTIY
few	TRBV5-1	TRBJ1-2	ASSSEGTGDRGYT
NA	TRBV19	TRBJ2-2	ASSMGSFPGELF
NA	TRBV14	TRBJ1-1	ASSRRGRTEAF